This T cell receptor (beta chain) was documented in a study of cytomegalovirus exposure and HLA in healthy donors. PCR involved 60 Vbeta and 13 Jbeta primers. Libraries were prepared by immunoSEQ multiplex PCR; TCRdb keeps only in-frame clonotypes and omits some of them. The repertoire holds about 150,000 clones, with 65% to 85% as singletons. Regarding this clone: Antigen: not known.

Overall study results and limits: Specific recognition of CMV antigens was confirmed in vitro for a few chains (all CMV-associated). In an earlier analysis, most TCR beta V segments were productive about 87% or about 30% of the time.

The CDR3 is 12 residues long. The V end lost 3 bases, the J end lost 7 bases, and 10 bases lay between the germline ends. Looked up from germline, CDR1 is SGDLS and CDR2 is YYNGEE. Sequencing was carried out using PBMCs. The TCR comes from a male donor in good health and CMV-seropositive. V and J are TRBV9 and TRBJ1-1; D possibly corresponds to TRBD1 (6 bases). The CDR3 DNA is TGTGCCAGCAGCGGAACAGGGTTTGAAGCTTTCTTT. Protein: CASSGTGFEAFF.